This TCR beta chain was captured in a study of post-analysis software for immune sequencing data. Study-level results: TRBV5-6, TRBV5-1 and TRBV20-1 were among four to six TRBV segments more frequent in patients than controls. F measure showed strong co-clustering of same-batch samples.

A remark on this clonotype: Its specificity is unknown.

Germline V gene sequence: CDR1 MNHNS, CDR2 SASEGT. The CDR3 is 13 amino acids. V shed 6 bases, J shed 9 bases, and the junction held 6 bases outside the gene matches. Incorporated into the TCR beta cDNA libraries were unique molecular identifiers, which served to reduce PCR and sequencing biases. From approximately 0.95 to 9.8 million T cells, 400,000 to 550,000 cDNA molecules were obtained. TCRdb re-called the PCR reads with MiXCR, one entry per CDR3 protein. Of about 200,000 distinct CDR3 sequences listed, around 29% are singletons. The sample comprised blood. The receptor comes from a girl aged 2-17 years with multiple sclerosis. The V gene is TRBV6-1, the J gene TRBJ2-1, with 9 bases identical to TRBD2. CDR3 sequence (DNA): TGTGCCAGCAGGGCGGGGGGGCTAGTTGAGCAGTTCTTC. This encodes CASRAGGLVEQFF.